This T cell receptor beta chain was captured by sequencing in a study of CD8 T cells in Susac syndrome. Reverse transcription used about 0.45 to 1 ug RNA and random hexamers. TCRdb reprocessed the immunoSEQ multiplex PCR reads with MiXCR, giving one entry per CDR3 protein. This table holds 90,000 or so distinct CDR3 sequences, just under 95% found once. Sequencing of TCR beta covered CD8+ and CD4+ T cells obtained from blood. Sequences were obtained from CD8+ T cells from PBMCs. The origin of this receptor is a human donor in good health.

The CDR3 reads CASSSQGPLSNTEAFF. In DNA form, the CDR3 reads TGCGCCAGCAGCTCACAGGGGCCGCTCTCAAACACTGAAGCTTTCTTT. The chain employs TRBV5-1 and TRBJ1-1, with 7 nucleotides matching TRBD1. CDR1 SGHRS and CDR2 YFSETQ come from the germline V gene. With 3 bases clipped from V and 2 bases from J, the junction kept 10 bases outside the gene matches. This CDR3 region has 16 residues. The entire variable domain, with the rest obtained from reference TRBV5-1 and TRBJ1-1, is as follows: KAGVTQTPRYLIKTRGQQVTLSCSPISGHRSVSWYQQTPGQGLQFLFEYFSETQRNKGNFPGRFSGRQFSNSRSEMNVSTLELGDSALYLCASSSQGPLSNTEAFFGQGTRLTVV.